The rows below give T cell receptor beta chains drawn from one sample of a study of cytotoxic CD8 clonotypes in ibrutinib-treated CLL. Only in-frame clones appear in the TCRdb table, and some are missing; sequencing was by immunoSEQ multiplex PCR. The sample carries approximately 70,000 clones, around 81% recorded once. The material sequenced was PBMCs, taken at disease progression, from a patient treated with ibrutinib. These receptors were obtained from a human donor with chronic lymphocytic leukemia. The CDR3 runs from the conserved cysteine through the conserved F or W.

V	CDR3
TRBV27	CASRHHVMGANLYGYTF
TRBV15	CATTPDRTLNTEAFF
TRBV4-1	CASSQALYLGEQFF
TRBV30	CAFDLPRGESTDTQYF
TRBV30	CAWGDTQYF
TRBV30	CAWSVSLADLFDEQYF
TRBV7-8	CASSLVGRREAFF
TRBV4-1	CASSQDGKTNEKLFF
TRBV10-3	CAISDSGGAQETQYF
TRBV19	CASSKGQGAIGEQFF
TRBV18	CASSASGTVGYTF
TRBV27	CASSLAGESNEQFF
TRBV2	CASSEQTGRGADTQYF
TRBV30	CAWSVSVGETQYF
TRBV28	CASSLAPAGDTQYF
TRBV6-5	CASSYSIQGRSYF
TRBV28	CASSLRTGRPNQPQHF
TRBV30	CAWTSGTPPLHF
TRBV2	CASQSSSYEQYF
TRBV4-1	CASSQDSMIDF
TRBV15	CATSRVNTGTDTQYF
TRBV5-6	CASSLPGVVGMEAFF
TRBV30	CAWSGGQGNQPQHF
TRBV29-1	CSVGTNTEAFF